This TCR beta chain was profiled in a study of T-cell reconstitution after alpha-beta-depleted transplantation in children. Comment on this clonotype: What it binds is unknown.

Unique molecular identifiers were incorporated when the TCRbeta library was constructed. TCRdb redid the calling of the PCR reads with MiXCR, one entry per CDR3 protein. The sample has about 76,000 distinct CDR3 sequences, 13% to 15% seen once. Study-level findings and limits: T cells produced anew were the main source of T-cell counts and diversity one year after transplant.

There are 15 residues in the CDR3. Per germline, CDR1 LGHNA and CDR2 YNFKEQ. V lost 2 bases and J 5 bases, leaving 13 bases between the germline ends. This chain uses TRBV4-2 with TRBJ2-4; possible D gene TRBD2, 5 bases. The input for sequencing was PBMCs, mostly from graft donor cells, taken 180 days after TCRalphabeta/CD19-depleted stem cell transplant. The receptor comes from a male patient aged 2-15 years who had a stem cell transplant for acute lymphoblastic leukemia, so the T cells may come from the graft donor. CDR3 sequence (DNA): TGTGCCAGCAGCCAACCCTTGGGTAGCGAAAACATTCAGTACTTC. Translated, it gives CASSQPLGSENIQYF.